Included here is one T cell receptor (beta chain) sequence, with context. This clonotype turned up a few times. Which antigen it targets is not known. Base quality data are lacking; no much larger clone is found one base away. The V end gives up 8 bases and the J end 1 base, leaving 4 bases in the junction not matched to a gene. From a lookup of the germline V gene, CDR1 and CDR2 are SGHRS and YFSETQ. The CDR3 starts with the cysteine, ends with the phenylalanine, and has 13 residues. Only CDR3 DNA remains: 39 bases, in frame from the first base. The data stem from a study of T-cell memory formation after mild COVID-19 (dated by TCRdb to the early 2020s). Regarding the study in general: TCR sequence clusters from the two donors were found to be largely donor specific. Longitudinal TCRalpha and TCRbeta repertoire sequencing tracked T-cell clones expanding and contracting after mild COVID-19 in two donors. Two young, previously healthy adult volunteers made up the cohort, one male and one female. Paper-wide results and their limitations: Clones that contracted from day 15 to 85 showed balanced CD4/CD8 phenotypes, whereas a second wave of clones that expanded from day 15 to 37 leaned towards CD4+. Some responding clones were detected in pre-infection memory, which suggested that pre-existing cross-reactive memory T cells had joined the SARS-CoV-2 response. Only a couple of mild cases were covered by the study, and larger cohorts that include severe cases with pre-infection samples were considered necessary. Contracting CD4+ clones were found mainly in CM and EM memory subsets, while CD8+ clones were enriched in EMRA. SARS-CoV-2 specificity was not confirmed for the second-wave clones peaking on day 37.

The sequencer listed for this sample is Illumina NovaSeq 6000. TCRalpha and TCRbeta cDNA libraries were built by 5'RACE with constant-segment primers, adding sample barcodes and unique molecular identifiers. Trizol reagent was used to extract RNA from every sample. The libraries were amplified in two PCR steps, and the second step added a second sample barcode and Illumina TruSeq adapters. Sequencing of the libraries was done on an Illumina NovaSeq, producing 2 x 150 bp paired-end reads. The source study handled its data this way. With migec v1.2.7, reads were demultiplexed and then collapsed into UMI-guided consensus sequences. Using mixcr v2.1.11, the UMI consensuses were aligned to TRA and TRB V and J templates and assembled into clonotypes. Clonotypes were classified as expanded or contracted when called significant by both edgeR and NoisET, with noise models trained on biological replicates. For edgeR calls, the thresholds were a false discovery rate-adjusted p below 0.01 and a log2 fold-change of 1. As an exploratory analysis of dynamics, PCA with hierarchical clustering was applied to max-normalized trajectories of the 1000 most abundant clonotypes. The CD4 or CD8 phenotype of responding clones was assigned using the separately sequenced CD4+ and CD8+ repertoires. TCRdb cleaned the public reads at Q25 with fastp, built clones with MiXCR and kept in-frame beta chains. Entries that share a CDR3 protein sequence are merged under the most common genes and DNA. The V and J calls were determined by TCRdb, not by the authors. The sample yields more than 100,000 distinct CDR3 sequences; about 5.9% were counted once. The biggest ten clones account for around 2% of the sample.

Ficoll-Paque density gradient centrifugation was used to isolate PBMCs. The chain couples TRBV5-1 to TRBJ2-3; 7 bases in the junction line up with TRBD1. Sequencing was performed on PBMCs or a T cell subset sorted from them (not recorded which). This sequence originates from an adult woman who had mild COVID-19 (a few samples of this study predate the infection). The sample titles of this study are shuffled in the database, so cell type and time point are left out; the donor was told from shared clones. The sequence in DNA is TGCGCCAGGAGGGGGCCGGGCACAGATACGCAGTATTTT. Its amino acids are CARRGPGTDTQYF.